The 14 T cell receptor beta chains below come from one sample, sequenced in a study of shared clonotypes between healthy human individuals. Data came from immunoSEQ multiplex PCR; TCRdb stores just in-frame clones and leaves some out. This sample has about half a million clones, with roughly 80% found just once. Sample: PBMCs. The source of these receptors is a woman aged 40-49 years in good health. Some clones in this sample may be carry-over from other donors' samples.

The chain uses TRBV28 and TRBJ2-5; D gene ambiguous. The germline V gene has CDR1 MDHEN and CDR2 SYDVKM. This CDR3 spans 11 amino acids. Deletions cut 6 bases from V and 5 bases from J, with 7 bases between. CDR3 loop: CASSGPETQYF. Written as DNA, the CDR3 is TGTGCCAGCAGCGGGCCGGAGACCCAGTACTTC.

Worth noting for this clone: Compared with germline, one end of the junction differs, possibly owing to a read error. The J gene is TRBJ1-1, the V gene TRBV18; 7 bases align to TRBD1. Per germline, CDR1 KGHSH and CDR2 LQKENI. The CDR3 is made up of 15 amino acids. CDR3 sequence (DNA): TGTGCCAGCGCACCCGGGACAGAAATGAACACTGAAGCTTTCTTT. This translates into CASAPGTEMNTEAFF. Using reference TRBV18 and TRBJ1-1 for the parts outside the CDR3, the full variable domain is NAGVMQNPRHLVRRRGQEARLRCSPMKGHSHVYWYRQLPEEGLKFMVYLQKENIIDESGMPKERFSAEFPKEGPSILRIQQVVRGDSAAYFCASAPGTEMNTEAFFGQGTRLTVV.

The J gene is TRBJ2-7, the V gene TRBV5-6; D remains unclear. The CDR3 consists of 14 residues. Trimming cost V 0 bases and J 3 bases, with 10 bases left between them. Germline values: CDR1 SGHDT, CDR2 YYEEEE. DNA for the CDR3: TGTGCCAGCAGCTTGGGTCGGAACCGCTACGAGCAGTACTTC. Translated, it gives CASSLGRNRYEQYF.

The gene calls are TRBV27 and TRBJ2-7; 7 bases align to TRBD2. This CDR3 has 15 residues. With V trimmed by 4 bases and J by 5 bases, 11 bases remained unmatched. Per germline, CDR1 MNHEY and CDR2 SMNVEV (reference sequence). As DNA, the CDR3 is TGTGCCAGCAGTTACGAGGGCGGGAGATGGAACGAGCAGTACTTC. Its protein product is CASSYEGGRWNEQYF.

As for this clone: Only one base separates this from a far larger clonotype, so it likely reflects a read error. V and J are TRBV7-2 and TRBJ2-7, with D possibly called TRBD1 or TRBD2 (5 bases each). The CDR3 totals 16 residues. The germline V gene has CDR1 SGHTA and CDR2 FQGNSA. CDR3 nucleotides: TGTGCCAGCAGCTTAGTCGAGGGGATTGGGGCCTACGAGCAGTGCTTC. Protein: CASSLVEGIGAYEQCF.

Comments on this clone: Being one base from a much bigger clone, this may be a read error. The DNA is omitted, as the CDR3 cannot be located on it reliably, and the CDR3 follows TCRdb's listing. CDR3 in amino acids: CACSFGGGSQEYF. V is TRBV7-6 and J is TRBJ2-3; whether TRBD2, the table's D call, matches the DNA was not checked. Including both end residues, the CDR3 is 13 amino acids long. Germline assignment: CDR1 SGHVS and CDR2 FNYEAQ.

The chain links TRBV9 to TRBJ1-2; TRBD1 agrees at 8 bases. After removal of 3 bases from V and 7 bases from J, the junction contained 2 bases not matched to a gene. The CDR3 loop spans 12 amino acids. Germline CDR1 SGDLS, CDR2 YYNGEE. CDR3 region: CASSGQGFGYTF. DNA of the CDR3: TGTGCCAGCAGCGGACAGGGGTTTGGCTACACCTTC.

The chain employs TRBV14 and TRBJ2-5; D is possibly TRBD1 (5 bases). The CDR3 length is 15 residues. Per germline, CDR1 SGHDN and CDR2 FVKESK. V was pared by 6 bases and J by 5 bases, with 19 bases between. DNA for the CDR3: TGTGCCAGCAGTGGGGCCTCGACGGTGGGGGAGACCCAGTACTTC. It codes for CASSGASTVGETQYF.

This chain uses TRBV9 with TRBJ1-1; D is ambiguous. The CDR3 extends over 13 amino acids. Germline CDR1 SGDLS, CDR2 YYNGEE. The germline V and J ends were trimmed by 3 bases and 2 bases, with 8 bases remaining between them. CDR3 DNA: TGTGCCAGCAGCGACGGGATTAACACTGAAGCTTTCTTT. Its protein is CASSDGINTEAFF.

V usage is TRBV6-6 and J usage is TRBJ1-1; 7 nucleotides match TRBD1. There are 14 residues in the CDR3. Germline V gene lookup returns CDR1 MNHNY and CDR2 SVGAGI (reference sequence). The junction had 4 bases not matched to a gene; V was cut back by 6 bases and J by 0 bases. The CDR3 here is CASRAGQLNTEAFF. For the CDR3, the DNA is TGTGCCAGCAGGGCGGGACAGCTGAACACTGAAGCTTTCTTT.

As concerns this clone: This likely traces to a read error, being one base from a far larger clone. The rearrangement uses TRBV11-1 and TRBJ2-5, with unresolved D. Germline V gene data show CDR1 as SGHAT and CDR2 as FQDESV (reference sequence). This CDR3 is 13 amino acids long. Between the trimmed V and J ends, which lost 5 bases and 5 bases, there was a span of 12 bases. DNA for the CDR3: TGTGCCAGCAGCGCTCGGGCATCGGAGACCCAGTACTTC. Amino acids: CASSARASETQYF.

In DNA form, the CDR3 reads TGTGCCAGCAGCCCGGAGGCCCCGCGGGGCTACACCTTC. As protein: CASSPEAPRGYTF. This chain connects TRBV11-2 to TRBJ1-2; D not resolved. Germline V gives CDR1 SGHAT, CDR2 FQNNGV. The CDR3 is 13 residues long. Trimming removed 5 bases at V and 8 bases at J, with 15 bases between.

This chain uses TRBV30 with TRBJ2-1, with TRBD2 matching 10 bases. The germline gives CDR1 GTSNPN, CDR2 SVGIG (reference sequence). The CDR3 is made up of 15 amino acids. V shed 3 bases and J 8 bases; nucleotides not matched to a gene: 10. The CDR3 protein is CAWSRAGGQSYEQFF. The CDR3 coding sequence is TGTGCCTGGAGCAGAGCGGGAGGGCAATCCTATGAGCAGTTCTTC.

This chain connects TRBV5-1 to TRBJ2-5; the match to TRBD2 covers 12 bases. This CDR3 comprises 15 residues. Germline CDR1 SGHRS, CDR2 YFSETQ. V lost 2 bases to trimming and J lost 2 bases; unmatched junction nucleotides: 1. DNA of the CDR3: TGCGCCAGCAGCTTCGGACTAGCGGGACAAGAGACCCAGTACTTC. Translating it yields CASSFGLAGQETQYF.